The TCR beta chain described here comes from a study of response to subunit inactivated influenza vaccine (dated by TCRdb to 2016 to 2019). Some background on the complete study: To follow how T cells responded to a trivalent subunit inactivated influenza vaccine, the researchers relied on deep quantitative profiling of the T cell receptor repertoire.

In regard to this clonotype: Its cognate antigen has yet to be identified. No qualities accompany the bases; no much larger clone lies one base away.

The germline V gene supplies CDR1 WSHSY and CDR2 SAAADI. Clipping removes 6 bases from V and 8 bases from J, with 13 as the unmatched junction base count. From its cysteine to its phenylalanine, the CDR3 spans 16 amino acids. The read is trimmed to its CDR3 DNA, 48 bases read in frame from base 1. Points the paper makes about the study in general: It was suggested by the authors that each seasonal influenza vaccination may recruit only a limited number of new T cells.

Receptors were amplified or captured by RT-PCR. TCRdb records Illumina HiSeq 2500 as the sequencer. In TCRdb, the public reads were trimmed at Q25 with fastp and aligned with MiXCR, with productive beta chains retained. Duplicate CDR3 protein sequences are folded into a single record with the most common DNA and genes. Recorded for this sample are 400,000 to 650,000 distinct CDR3 sequences; under 8.5% of them occurred a single time. In total, the top ten clones hold roughly 13% of the sample. The material sequenced was PBMCs from blood, taken around 25 months after vaccination. The sequence was obtained from a man aged 45-69 years who received an inactivated influenza vaccine. Donor details come from another sample of the same person, matched by shared clones. The chain links TRBV10-2 with TRBJ2-1; 10 nucleotides in the junction match TRBD2. The encoded CDR3 is CASRTSGARRSHEQFF. The DNA sequence is TGCGCCAGCAGAACTAGCGGGGCTCGTCGTTCCCATGAGCAGTTCTTC.